A selection of T cell receptor beta chains follows, all from one sample in a study of T cells in tuberculosis. The method was immunoSEQ multiplex PCR; TCRdb's version includes in-frame clones alone and lacks a portion of them. The sample holds over 20,000 clones, around 97% seen once. Input material: PBMCs. These receptors were obtained from a donor aged 10 to 29 with latent tuberculosis or without tuberculosis infection. CDR3s include the opening cysteine and the closing phenylalanine or tryptophan. D genes are given only for firm matches. Some rows mark clone size as missing; the rest say once, few, many or name a class of expanded clone.

V gene,clone size,D gene,J gene,CDR3 protein
TRBV27,-,-,TRBJ2-6,CASRPRLSTSGANVLTF
TRBV7-2,once,-,TRBJ1-2,CASTLGSGDYGYTF
TRBV30,-,-,TRBJ2-7,CAWSGEPLTYEQYF
TRBV9,few,-,TRBJ1-1,CASNQRGYNTEAFF
TRBV7-2,-,-,TRBJ2-7,CASSSDGNYEQYF
TRBV7-8,-,TRBD2,TRBJ2-1,CASSSPPGLGSSNEQFF
TRBV29-1,-,TRBD2,TRBJ2-1,CSVEPGGLAGLNEQFF
TRBV2,-,-,TRBJ2-1,CASQIGDNEQFF
TRBV5-1,-,TRBD1,TRBJ2-7,CASSLEGAGGKEQYF
TRBV6-1,-,TRBD2,TRBJ2-2,CASTGGGAVGELFF
TRBV6-1,-,-,TRBJ1-1,CASSEIEAGWSNTEAFF
TRBV9,-,TRBD1,TRBJ2-7,CASSVGPGQVLYEQYF
TRBV5-1,-,TRBD1,TRBJ2-2,CASSYQQTGGPGELFF
TRBV10-3,-,-,TRBJ2-6,CAISPTQAGANVLTF
TRBV6-6,-,-,TRBJ2-1,CATGLNNEQFF
TRBV11-2,-,-,TRBJ2-1,CASSLNSYNEQFF
TRBV29-1,-,-,TRBJ2-1,CSGDWERQFF
TRBV29-1,-,TRBD1,TRBJ1-1,CSSQGGDGTEAFF
TRBV29-1,-,TRBD1,TRBJ2-1,CSFGQGGNNEQFF
TRBV10-3,-,-,TRBJ1-2,CAISGPIEGENYGYTF
TRBV29-1,-,-,TRBJ2-7,CSVEDRYYEQYF
TRBV7-9,-,TRBD1,TRBJ1-4,CALAGGNEKLFF
TRBV27,-,TRBD1,TRBJ1-2,CASTPGTGAYGYTF
TRBV6-1,-,TRBD1,TRBJ2-2,CASSEAATGETGELFF
TRBV9,-,-,TRBJ1-2,CASTVVGGFISGYTF
TRBV19,-,TRBD1,TRBJ1-1,CASSLQGAGAEAFF
TRBV9,-,TRBD1,TRBJ1-1,CASSDGTAISTEAFF